This T cell receptor (beta chain) is from a study of CD8 T cells in ankylosing spondylitis. General study findings and limits: Seemingly characteristic of ankylosing spondylitis blood was a TCR beta motif consisting of about 8 highly homologous variants. Disease-linked clones proved CD8+ and comparatively uncommon in peripheral blood.

One entry per CDR3 protein results from TCRdb running MiXCR on the 5' RACE reads. Of 250,000 to 300,000 distinct CDR3 sequences in the sample, roughly 20% were seen once. There are 13 residues in the CDR3. CDR1 SGHVS and CDR2 FQNEAQ come from the germline V gene. Between the trimmed V and J ends, which lost 5 bases and 4 bases, there was a span of 10 bases. The sample holds a few counts of this clonotype. The antigen remains unidentified. The TCR was taken from a male donor with ankylosing spondylitis or in good health (not recorded which). Sequencing was carried out using blood, either unsorted or a sorted T cell fraction (not recorded which). The gene calls are TRBV7-8 and TRBJ2-3, with D possibly TRBD1 on 5 matching bases. CDR3 in amino acids: CASSVVGADTQYF. The CDR3 nucleotides read TGTGCCAGCAGCGTTGTAGGGGCAGATACGCAGTATTTT.